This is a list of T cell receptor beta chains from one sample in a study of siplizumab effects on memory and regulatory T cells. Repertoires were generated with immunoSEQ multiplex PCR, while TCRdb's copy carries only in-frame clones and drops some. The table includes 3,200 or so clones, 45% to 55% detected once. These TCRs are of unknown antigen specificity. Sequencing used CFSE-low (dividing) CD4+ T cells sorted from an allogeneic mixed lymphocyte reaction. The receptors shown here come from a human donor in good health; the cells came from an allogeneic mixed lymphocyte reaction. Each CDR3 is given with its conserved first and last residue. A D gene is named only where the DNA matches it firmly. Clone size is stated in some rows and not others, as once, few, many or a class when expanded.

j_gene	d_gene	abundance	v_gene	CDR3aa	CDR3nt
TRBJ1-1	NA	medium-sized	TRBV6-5	CASSYSWGGYTEAFF	TGTGCCAGCAGTTACTCGTGGGGGGGGTACACTGAAGCTTTCTTT
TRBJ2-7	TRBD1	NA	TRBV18	CASSPKGQGGYEQYF	TGTGCCAGCTCACCAAAAGGACAGGGGGGCTACGAGCAGTACTTC
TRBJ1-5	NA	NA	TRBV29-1	CSVQDGSGMPQHF	TGCAGCGTCCAAGACGGTTCGGGGATGCCCCAGCATTTT
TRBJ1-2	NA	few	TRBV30	CAWTGKVIYGYTF	TGTGCCTGGACAGGGAAGGTTATTTATGGCTACACCTTC
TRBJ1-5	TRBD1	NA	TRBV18	CASSRDRADQPQHF	TGTGCCAGCTCACGGGACAGGGCAGACCAGCCCCAGCATTTT
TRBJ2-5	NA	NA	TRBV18	CASSQGREATQYF	TGTGCCAGCTCACAGGGCAGGGAGGCGACCCAGTACTTC
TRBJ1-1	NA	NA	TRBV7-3	CASSLDPPLKAFF	TGTGCCAGCAGCTTAGACCCACCTCTTAAAGCTTTCTTT
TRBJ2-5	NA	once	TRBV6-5	CAAGDKYF	TGTGCCGCAGGGGACAAATACTTC
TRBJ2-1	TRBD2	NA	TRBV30	CAWKWVGRGSYNEQFF	TGTGCCTGGAAATGGGTCGGGAGGGGCTCCTACAATGAGCAGTTCTTC
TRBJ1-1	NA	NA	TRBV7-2	CASSADRNTEAFF	TGTGCCAGCAGCGCGGACAGGAACACTGAAGCTTTCTTT
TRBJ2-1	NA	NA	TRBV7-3	CASSLGPAGRNEQFF	TGTGCCAGCAGTCTAGGGCCCGCTGGAAGAAATGAGCAGTTCTTC
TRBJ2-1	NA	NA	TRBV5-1	CASSLSTSSMYNEQFF	TGCGCCAGCAGCTTGTCGACGAGCAGCATGTACAATGAGCAGTTCTTC
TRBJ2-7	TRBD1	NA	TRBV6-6	CASSQPRTGSSYEQYF	TGTGCCAGCAGTCAACCAAGGACAGGAAGCTCCTACGAGCAGTACTTC
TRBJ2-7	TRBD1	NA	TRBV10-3	CAISETGQGSYEQYF	TGTGCCATCAGTGAGACGGGACAGGGGTCATACGAGCAGTACTTC
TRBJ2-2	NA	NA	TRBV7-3	CASSPRSGTNTGELFF	TGTGCCAGCAGCCCCCGATCGGGGACGAACACCGGGGAGCTGTTTTTT
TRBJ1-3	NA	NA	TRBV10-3	CATASASSGTGNTIYF	TGTGCCACCGCCTCTGCGAGTTCAGGGACTGGAAACACCATATATTTT
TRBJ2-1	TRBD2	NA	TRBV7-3	CASSPPSGPYNEQFF	TGTGCCAGCAGCCCCCCTAGCGGGCCATACAATGAGCAGTTCTTC
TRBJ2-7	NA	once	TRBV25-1	CASSDDAGLTYEQYF	TGTGCCAGCAGTGACGACGCGGGCCTTACCTACGAGCAGTACTTC
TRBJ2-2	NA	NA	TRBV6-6	CASSRRRSQGTGELFF	TGTGCCAGCAGTCGACGACGGTCACAGGGCACCGGGGAGCTGTTTTTT
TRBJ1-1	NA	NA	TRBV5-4	CASSLSGGARNTEAFF	TGTGCCAGCAGCTTGTCGGGGGGCGCGCGGAACACTGAAGCTTTCTTT
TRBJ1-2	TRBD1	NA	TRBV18	CASSAFGQGGDGYTF	TGTGCCAGCTCCGCCTTTGGACAGGGGGGCGACGGCTACACCTTC
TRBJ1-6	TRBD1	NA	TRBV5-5	CASSLPGGLDSPLHF	TGTGCCAGCAGCTTACCAGGGGGTTTGGATTCACCCCTCCACTTT
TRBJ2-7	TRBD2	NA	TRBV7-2	CASSLTSGAYEQYF	TGTGCCAGCAGCTTAACTAGCGGAGCCTACGAGCAGTACTTC
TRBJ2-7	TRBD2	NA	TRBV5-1	CASSPGGGRYTYEQYF	TGCGCCAGCAGCCCGGGGGGCGGGAGGTATACCTACGAGCAGTACTTC
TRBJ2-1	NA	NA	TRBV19	CASSLKTGSSYNEQFF	TGTGCCAGTAGCCTTAAGACGGGAAGCTCCTACAATGAGCAGTTCTTC
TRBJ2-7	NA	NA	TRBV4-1	CASSQVPDPYEQYF	TGCGCCAGCAGCCAAGTCCCGGACCCCTACGAGCAGTACTTC
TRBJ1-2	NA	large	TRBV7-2	CASSSDGQLGGYTF	TGTGCCAGCAGCTCCGACGGGCAACTCGGTGGCTACACCTTC
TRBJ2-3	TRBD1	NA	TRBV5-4	CASSLAKGGGPDTQYF	TGTGCCAGCAGCTTGGCCAAAGGGGGCGGCCCAGATACGCAGTATTTT
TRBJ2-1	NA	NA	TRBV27	CASSRRAVRPEQFF	TGTGCCAGCAGTCGTCGAGCAGTCCGGCCAGAGCAGTTCTTC
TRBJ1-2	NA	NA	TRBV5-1	CASSAGPNPGLQNYGYTF	TGCGCCAGCAGCGCCGGCCCCAACCCGGGACTCCAAAACTATGGCTACACCTTC
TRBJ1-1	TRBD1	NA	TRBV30	CAWSKGTGGRPEAFF	TGTGCCTGGAGTAAAGGGACAGGGGGCCGTCCTGAAGCTTTCTTT